This T cell receptor beta chain originates from a study of cytomegalovirus exposure and HLA in healthy donors. Study-wide findings and caveats: Investigators reported fewer than 200 TCR beta chains as tied to cytomegalovirus. Some segments of the V type, notably TRBV6-2 and TRBV6-3, were excluded as indistinguishable.

Concerning this clone itself: Its antigen is unknown.

The donors, nominally healthy at sampling, likely had unrecorded immune exposures. Amplification used 60 Vbeta primers and 13 Jbeta primers. Libraries were prepared by immunoSEQ multiplex PCR; TCRdb keeps only in-frame clonotypes and omits some of them. The sample yields under 200,000 clones, around 84% seen once. V was pared by 7 bases and J by 8 bases, with 14 bases between. This CDR3 is built from 13 residues. CDR1 MNHEY and CDR2 SMNVEV come from the germline V gene (reference sequence). What was sequenced was PBMCs. The sequence was obtained from a male donor in good health and CMV-seropositive. The rearrangement joins TRBV27 to TRBJ1-4; TRBD1 might be the D (5 bases). Written as DNA, the CDR3 is TGTGCCAGCACAGGCAGGGTGGGAGAAAAACTGTTTTTT. Its translation: CASTGRVGEKLFF.